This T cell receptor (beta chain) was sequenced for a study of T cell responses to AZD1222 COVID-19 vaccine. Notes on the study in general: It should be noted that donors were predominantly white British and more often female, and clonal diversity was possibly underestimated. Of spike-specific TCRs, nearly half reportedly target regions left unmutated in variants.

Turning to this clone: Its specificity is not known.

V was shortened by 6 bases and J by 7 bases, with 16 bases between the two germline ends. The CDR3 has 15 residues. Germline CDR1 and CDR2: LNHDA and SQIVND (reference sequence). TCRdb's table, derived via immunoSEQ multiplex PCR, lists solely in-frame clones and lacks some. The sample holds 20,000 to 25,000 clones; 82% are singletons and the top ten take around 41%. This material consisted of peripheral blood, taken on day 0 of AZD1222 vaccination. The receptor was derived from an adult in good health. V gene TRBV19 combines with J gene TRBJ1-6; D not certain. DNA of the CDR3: TGTGCCAGTAGAATCGGACGGAACAACAATTCACCCCTCCACTTT. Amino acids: CASRIGRNNNSPLHF. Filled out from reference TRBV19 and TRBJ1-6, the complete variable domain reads DGGITQSPKYLFRKEGQNVTLSCEQNLNHDAMYWYRQDPGQGLRLIYYSQIVNDFQKGDIAEGYSVSREKKESFPLTVTSAQKNPTAFYLCASRIGRNNNSPLHFGNGTRLTVT.